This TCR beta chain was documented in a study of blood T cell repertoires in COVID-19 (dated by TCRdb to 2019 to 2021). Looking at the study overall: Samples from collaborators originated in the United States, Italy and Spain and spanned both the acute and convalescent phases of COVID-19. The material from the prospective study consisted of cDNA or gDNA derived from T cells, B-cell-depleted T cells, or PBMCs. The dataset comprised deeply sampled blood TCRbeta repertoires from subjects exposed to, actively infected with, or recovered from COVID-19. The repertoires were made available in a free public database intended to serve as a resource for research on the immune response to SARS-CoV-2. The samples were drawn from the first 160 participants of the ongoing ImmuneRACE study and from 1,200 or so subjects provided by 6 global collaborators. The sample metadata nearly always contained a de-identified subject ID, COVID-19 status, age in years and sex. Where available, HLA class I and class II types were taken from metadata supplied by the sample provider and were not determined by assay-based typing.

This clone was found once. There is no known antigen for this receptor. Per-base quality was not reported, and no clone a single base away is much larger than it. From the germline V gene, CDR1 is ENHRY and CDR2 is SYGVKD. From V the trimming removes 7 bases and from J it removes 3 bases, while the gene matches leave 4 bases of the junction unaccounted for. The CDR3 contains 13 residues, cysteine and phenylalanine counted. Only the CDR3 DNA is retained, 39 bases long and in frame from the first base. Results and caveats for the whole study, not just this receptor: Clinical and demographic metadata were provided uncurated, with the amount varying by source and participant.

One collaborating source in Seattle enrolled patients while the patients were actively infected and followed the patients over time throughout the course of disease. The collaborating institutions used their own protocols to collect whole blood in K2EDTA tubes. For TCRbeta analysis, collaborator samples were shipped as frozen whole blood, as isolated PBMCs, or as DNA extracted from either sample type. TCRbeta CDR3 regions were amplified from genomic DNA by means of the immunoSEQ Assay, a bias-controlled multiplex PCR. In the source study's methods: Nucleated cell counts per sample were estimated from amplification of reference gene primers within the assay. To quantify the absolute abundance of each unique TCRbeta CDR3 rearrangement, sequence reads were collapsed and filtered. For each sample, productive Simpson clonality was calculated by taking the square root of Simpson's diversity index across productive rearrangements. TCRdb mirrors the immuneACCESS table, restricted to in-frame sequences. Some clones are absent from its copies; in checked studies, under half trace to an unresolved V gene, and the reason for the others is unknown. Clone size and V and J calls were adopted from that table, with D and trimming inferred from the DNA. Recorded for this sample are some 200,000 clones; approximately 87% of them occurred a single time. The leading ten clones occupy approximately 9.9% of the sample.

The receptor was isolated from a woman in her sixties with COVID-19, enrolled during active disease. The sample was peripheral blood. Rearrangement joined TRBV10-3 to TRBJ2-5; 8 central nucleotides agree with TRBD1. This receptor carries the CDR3 CAITRDRKETQYF. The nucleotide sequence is TGTGCCATCACTCGGGACAGGAAAGAGACCCAGTACTTC.